Below, one T cell receptor (beta chain) is given with its context. Its antigen is unidentified. Between the trimmed V and J ends, which lost 7 bases and 3 bases, there was a span of 16 bases. Germline lookup yields CDR1 LNHDA and CDR2 SQIVND (reference sequence). The CDR3 length is 14 residues. The source of the sample is a study of shared clonotypes between healthy human individuals. As for the study in general: The study used three CD4 naive, three CD4 memory, two CD8 naive and one CD8 memory plate per donor.

Clones were read by immunoSEQ multiplex PCR, and TCRdb kept only the in-frame ones, dropping some. The data contain some 2.1 million clones, about 93% of them singletons. Naive CD8 cells lacked CD45RO, underwent positive selection for CCR7 and left out terminally differentiated effector memory CD45RA+ cells. Every donor, a Caucasian adult, lived in Nashville, Tennessee. General study results and limits: Only a few donors were included, so the genetic and exposure-history diversity represented was limited. For naive CD4 cells, around 5% of clonotypes were shared across a handful of donors.

The chain uses TRBV19 and TRBJ2-7, with D perhaps TRBD1 or TRBD2 (5 bases each). This TCR was recovered from a man younger than 30 in good health. Some clones in this sample may be carry-over from other donors' samples. The sequenced material came from naive CD8+ T cells from PBMCs. The CDR3 region is CASNGEGDVYEQYF. The CDR3 nucleotides read TGTGCCAGTAATGGGGAAGGGGACGTCTACGAGCAGTACTTC.